This T cell receptor beta chain stems from a study of early T cells in non-severe SARS-CoV-2 infection. Study details: Unsorted whole-blood RNA was sequenced in bulk, leaving chains unpaired. Study-wide results and caveats: VDJdb matches were skewed toward anti-spike CD8 T cell responses.

TCRdb called the 5' RACE reads again in MiXCR, with one record for every CDR3 protein. The sample lists tens of thousands of distinct CDR3 sequences; approximately 10% were seen once. The CDR3 contains 15 residues. Deletions cut 2 bases from V and 5 bases from J, with 16 bases between. CDR1 is SGDLS, CDR2 YYNGEE, per germline. On this clonotype itself: Its antigen is not known.

The input for sequencing was whole blood, taken at baseline. V and J are TRBV9 and TRBJ2-5; the D gene is possibly TRBD1 (5 bases). The TCR comes from an adult who was a healthcare worker with PCR-confirmed SARS-CoV-2 infection or an uninfected control (not recorded which). CDR3 sequence: CASSVLGRAEETQYF. Written as DNA, the CDR3 is TGTGCCAGCAGCGTCCTCGGCAGGGCTGAGGAGACCCAGTACTTC.